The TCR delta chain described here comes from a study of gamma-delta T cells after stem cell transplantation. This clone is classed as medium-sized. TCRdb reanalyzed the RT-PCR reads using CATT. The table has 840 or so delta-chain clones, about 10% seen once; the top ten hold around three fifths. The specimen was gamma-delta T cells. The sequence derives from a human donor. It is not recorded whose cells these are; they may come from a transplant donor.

The CDR3 region is CACDTLAGDTSRLTAQLFF. The CDR3, as DNA: TGTGCCTGTGACACCCTAGCGGGGGATACCAGCCGCTTGACAGCACAACTCTTCTTT. The chain has TRDV2 and TRDJ2; TRDD3 aligns across 9 bases. The CDR3 length is 19 residues. Germline V gene data show CDR1 as GEAIGNYY and CDR2 as EKD. Unmatched junction bases numbered 12, after V lost 0 bases and J lost 2 bases.